A selection of T cell receptor beta chains follows, all from one sample in a study of cytomegalovirus exposure and HLA in healthy donors. Profiling relied on immunoSEQ multiplex PCR, and the TCRdb table lists in-frame clones only, not all of them. The sample consists of over 120,000 clones, over 90% of them appearing once. Sequencing was performed on PBMCs. The receptors stem from a man younger than 30 in good health and CMV-seropositive. CDR3s include the opening cysteine and the closing phenylalanine or tryptophan. Fields, in order: J gene, V gene, CDR3 length, D gene, clone size, CDR3 DNA, CDR3 protein. D genes are given only for firm matches. Rows may omit the clone size; those that give it use once, few, many or a size class.

TRBJ2-3 | TRBV28 | 16 | TRBD2 | NA | TGTGCCAGCCGGCTAGCGGGAGCGGGCGGCACAGATACGCAGTATTTT | CASRLAGAGGTDTQYF
TRBJ2-5 | TRBV28 | 12 | NA | NA | TGTGCCAGCAGATCACAGGGATCGGCCCAGTACTTC | CASRSQGSAQYF
TRBJ2-3 | TRBV5-5 | 14 | TRBD2 | NA | TGTGCCAGCAGCCGGGACTACCACACAGATACGCAGTATTTT | CASSRDYHTDTQYF
TRBJ2-7 | TRBV9 | 15 | NA | NA | TGTGCCAGCAGCGTAGCAGGCGGGTTGCTTCCCGAGCAGTACTTC | CASSVAGGLLPEQYF
TRBJ2-5 | TRBV7-9 | 13 | NA | NA | TGTGCCAGCAGCAACGGGGGTTCGGAGACCCAGTACTTC | CASSNGGSETQYF
TRBJ2-7 | TRBV27 | 14 | NA | NA | TGTGCCAGCAGTTTCCTACAGGGGAGGAACGAGCAGTACTTC | CASSFLQGRNEQYF
TRBJ2-3 | TRBV14 | 12 | NA | NA | TGTGCCAGCAGCCACCTAGCTGATACGCAGTATTTT | CASSHLADTQYF
TRBJ2-7 | TRBV10-2 | 14 | TRBD2 | few | TGCGCCAGCTCCCCTAGCGGAAGAGCCTACGAGCAGTACTTC | CASSPSGRAYEQYF
TRBJ2-5 | TRBV7-2 | 14 | NA | NA | TGTGCCAGCAGCTTAACGGGAGCGGGAGAGACCCAGTACTTC | CASSLTGAGETQYF
TRBJ2-1 | TRBV7-7 | 15 | TRBD2 | NA | TGTGCCAGCAGCCCGACTAGCGGGAGGTCGGATGAGCAGTTCTTC | CASSPTSGRSDEQFF
TRBJ2-3 | TRBV2 | 17 | NA | NA | TGTGCCAGCAGTGTCGACGGCAAGACTGGCCTCACAGATACGCAGTATTTT | CASSVDGKTGLTDTQYF
TRBJ2-1 | TRBV6-5 | 13 | NA | NA | TGTGCCAGCAGCCCCACTAGCAGCAATGAGCAGTTCTTC | CASSPTSSNEQFF
TRBJ2-1 | TRBV13 | 14 | TRBD2 | NA | TGTGCCAGCAGCTTAAGGGCGGGAGTTTATGAGCAGTTCTTC | CASSLRAGVYEQFF
TRBJ1-2 | TRBV6-5 | 12 | NA | NA | TGTGCCAGCAGTCTCGACAGATATGGCTACACCTTC | CASSLDRYGYTF
TRBJ2-7 | TRBV12-5 | 16 | TRBD1 | NA | TGTGCTAGTGTCCTTCAGGGGGCGCAAAACCAATACGAGCAGTACTTC | CASVLQGAQNQYEQYF
TRBJ2-7 | TRBV11-2 | 17 | TRBD2 | NA | TGTGCCAGCAGCTTACCCCCTCAGGAACTAGCGGATTACGAGCAGTACTTC | CASSLPPQELADYEQYF
TRBJ2-3 | TRBV7-8 | 14 | NA | NA | TGTGCCAGCAGCTTATCCGGAAGCGGAGATACGCAGTATTTT | CASSLSGSGDTQYF
TRBJ1-4 | TRBV5-5 | 15 | NA | NA | TGTGCCAGCAGCTTGGTAGGAGCGTATGGTGAAAAACTGTTTTTT | CASSLVGAYGEKLFF
TRBJ2-7 | TRBV6-6 | 14 | TRBD1 | NA | TGTGCCAGCTTTCCGGGACAGGGGGCCTACGAGCAGTACTTC | CASFPGQGAYEQYF
TRBJ2-7 | TRBV15 | 16 | TRBD1 | NA | TGTGCCACCAGCAGACCCCCCGGGACAGGGAGCTACGAGCAGTACTTC | CATSRPPGTGSYEQYF
TRBJ2-2 | TRBV9 | 15 | NA | NA | TGTGCCAGCAGCGTAACCGACTTTAACACCGGGGAGCTGTTTTTT | CASSVTDFNTGELFF
TRBJ2-7 | TRBV6-1 | 14 | NA | NA | TGTGCCAGCAGTGAGGATGGAGGGTTTAACGAGCAGTACTTC | CASSEDGGFNEQYF
TRBJ1-5 | TRBV19 | 15 | TRBD1 | NA | TGTGCCAGTAGCCCCGGGACAGGTGATGGTCAGTCCCAGCATTTT | CASSPGTGDGQSQHF
TRBJ2-2 | TRBV2 | 15 | TRBD2 | NA | TGTGCCGGCGTTCGACTAGCGGGCGGGACCGGGGAGCTGTTTTTT | CAGVRLAGGTGELFF
TRBJ1-1 | TRBV11-1 | 15 | TRBD1 | NA | TGTGCCAGCAGCTTAGCGCAGGGGGGGAACACTGAAGCTTTCTTT | CASSLAQGGNTEAFF
TRBJ1-2 | TRBV6-1 | 15 | TRBD1 | NA | TGTGCCAGCAGTGAAGGGACAGGGGCCGTCTATGGCTACACCTTC | CASSEGTGAVYGYTF
TRBJ2-3 | TRBV5-4 | 15 | TRBD2 | NA | TGTGCCAGCAGCTTGACGGGGGGGGACACAGATACGCAGTATTTT | CASSLTGGDTDTQYF
TRBJ2-7 | TRBV5-5 | 14 | NA | NA | TGTGCCAGCAGCTTGGAGGGAGTCTCCTACGAGCAGTACTTC | CASSLEGVSYEQYF
TRBJ2-3 | TRBV10-3 | 13 | TRBD1 | NA | TGTGCCATCAGTGATGGTGGACAGGACCAGCAGTATTTT | CAISDGGQDQQYF
TRBJ1-1 | TRBV28 | 12 | TRBD1 | NA | TGTGCCAGCAGTGACAGGGGTACTGAAGCTTTCTTT | CASSDRGTEAFF
TRBJ1-5 | TRBV28 | 15 | NA | NA | TGTGCCAGCAGTTTACGACTCTCCAGCAATCAGCCCCAGCATTTT | CASSLRLSSNQPQHF
TRBJ2-1 | TRBV27 | 15 | NA | NA | TGTGCCACCCAACCGCGGCGAAGCTCCTACAATGAGCAGTTCTTC | CATQPRRSSYNEQFF
TRBJ2-1 | TRBV27 | 17 | NA | NA | TGTGCCAGCAGTTCCCGCCCGACTAGTCTCCCCTACAATGAGCAGTTCTTC | CASSSRPTSLPYNEQFF
TRBJ1-1 | TRBV30 | 16 | TRBD1 | NA | TGTGCCTGCGCGCCAAACCGGGACAGGGGGACCACTGAAGCTTTCTTT | CACAPNRDRGTTEAFF
TRBJ1-3 | TRBV11-2 | 15 | NA | NA | TGTGCCAGCAGCTTAATCCAGGGCTCTGGAAACACCATATATTTT | CASSLIQGSGNTIYF
TRBJ2-5 | TRBV11-2 | 15 | TRBD1 | NA | TGTGCCAGCAGCTTAGGGGGGACAGCAGGAGAGACCCAGTACTTC | CASSLGGTAGETQYF
TRBJ1-2 | TRBV28 | 16 | TRBD1 | NA | TGTGCCAGCAGTGTACCCGGCGACAGGGCTATGTATGGCTACACCTTC | CASSVPGDRAMYGYTF